A selection of T cell receptor beta chains follows, all from one sample in a study of blood T cell repertoires in COVID-19. Repertoires were generated with immunoSEQ multiplex PCR, while TCRdb's copy carries only in-frame clones and drops some. This sample has some 150,000 clones, with about nine tenths found just once. Sequencing used peripheral blood. All receptors derive from a man in his forties or fifties who had recovered from COVID-19. Each CDR3 is given without its conserved first and last residue. Rows give clone size only sometimes, using once, few, many, or a class for an expanded clone.

few | TRBV7-2 | ASSPRDSSGNTIY
. | TRBV7-9 | ASSPLFRLAYEQY
. | TRBV3-1/TRBV3-2 | ASSPSGRGSYEQY
few | TRBV5-1 | ASSANRDRVGYT
. | TRBV5-1 | ASSPGEAPYEQY
. | TRBV5-1 | ASSFGQGTGELF
once | TRBV3-1/TRBV3-2 | ASSQADRGSYEQY
once | TRBV19 | ASSISSGEDSRNEQF
few | TRBV16 | ASSQSWVGDSNQPQH
. | TRBV6-5 | ASSYSDRVTAGELF
. | TRBV7-6 | ASSNGQSSGNTIY
. | TRBV9 | ASSEGGVGNQPQH
few | TRBV5-8 | ASSLVGTRVNEQF
. | TRBV29-1 | SVEGPDNNYGYT
. | TRBV11-2 | ASSWGEFQPQH
. | TRBV12-5 | ASEERTGEGKLF
. | TRBV27 | ASSLEDGTYNEQF
once | TRBV7-6 | ASSFERASENTIY
. | TRBV30 | AWSITGTGELF
. | TRBV2 | ASFGGGAPDTQY
once | TRBV19 | ASSWGAGGTYNEQF
. | TRBV19 | ASGTLQGANNEKLF
. | TRBV6-5 | ASSYTSQGAAKKLF
. | TRBV5-1 | ASAEPPRQETQY
. | TRBV5-1 | ASSLEGTGTTDTQY
. | TRBV6-5 | ASSYSNGFSGNTIY
. | TRBV9 | ASSSGTISPTDTQY
. | TRBV6-2/TRBV6-3 | ASSYQGRTRQH
. | TRBV7-9 | ASSPGTASTDTQY
few | TRBV6-2/TRBV6-3 | ASSTPTHPNGYT
. | TRBV19 | ASSPRDRANGYT
. | TRBV5-4 | ASSSPGERSKFYEQY
. | TRBV5-1 | ASSLDRDGYT
. | TRBV10-3 | AIAGGTRNQPQH
. | TRBV11-2 | ASSLGQPSYEQY
. | TRBV12-5 | ASGPGQGVGYT
once | TRBV18 | ASSPGRGTDTQY
. | TRBV15 | ATSRAGGDYGYT
. | TRBV5-1 | ASSHTSGATTDTQY
. | TRBV13 | ASSHTGTGIQETQY
. | TRBV2 | ASTGFRDFATNEKLF
. | TRBV4-1 | ASSRGTGFQPQH
. | TRBV2 | ASSQGVQQPQH
. | TRBV18 | ASSNFGGGTTTDTQY
. | TRBV4-1 | ASSQDERGGWETQY